This T cell receptor beta chain was sequenced for a study of Ad26.COV2.S vaccination and SARS-CoV-2 variants. About the research overall: Administration of Ad26.COV2.S was intramuscular, either once or twice 56 days apart.

A note on this clone: Its antigen is as yet unknown.

The method was immunoSEQ multiplex PCR; TCRdb's version includes in-frame clones alone and lacks a portion of them. The data contain roughly 380,000 clones, about 88% of them seen just once; the ten biggest clones take up roughly 3.5%. Treatment: some 20 received Ad26.COV2.S at low or high dose, single or two shots; several received placebo; per-sample allocation not given. After the first vaccine or placebo injection, samples were drawn on day 63. An Ad26 vector was used to express Wuhan-strain SARS-CoV-2 spike as the vaccine. Notes on the study in general: Those who received the vaccine showed greater spike-specific TCR breadth than those given placebo. Reportedly, spike-specific CD8+ and CD4+ T cell responses achieved substantial breadth once vaccination had taken place.

Trimming removed 7 bases at V and 5 bases at J, with 15 bases between. Germline loops: CDR1 MGHRA, CDR2 YSYEKL. This CDR3 has 14 residues. This specimen consisted of peripheral blood, obtained in a trial of Ad26.COV2.S vaccine versus placebo. V and J are TRBV4-1 and TRBJ2-1; either TRBD1 or TRBD2 may fit D (5 bases each). The source is a person aged 18-65 years who received the Ad26.COV2.S COVID-19 vaccine or a placebo. This CDR3 is CASTPGPRNNEQFF. In nucleotides, the CDR3 is TGCGCCAGCACACCGGGACCCCGCAACAATGAGCAGTTCTTC.